The TCR beta chain under discussion was sequenced for a study of CD8 T cells in ankylosing spondylitis. Study-level findings and limits: Made up of about eight highly homologous variants, a TCR beta motif appeared characteristic of ankylosing spondylitis blood. According to the report, clones linked to the disease were significantly enriched in matched synovial fluid samples taken from ankylosing spondylitis patients. Peripheral blood samples showed relatively rare disease-linked clones, and these clones were CD8+.

This clonotype appeared many times. Antigen specificity is unknown. Preparation of TCR beta libraries was done by quantitative 5'-RACE with molecular barcodes. TCRdb used MiXCR to reprocess the 5' RACE reads, holding one entry per CDR3 protein. This sample has 500,000 to 550,000 distinct CDR3 sequences; about an eighth occur once, and the top ten carry about 6.8%. Germline V gene sequence: CDR1 SGHRS, CDR2 YFSETQ. The V gene lost 4 bases and the J gene lost 6 bases, with 10 bases spanning the gap. The CDR3 has 13 residues. This receptor was identified in a male donor with ankylosing spondylitis. V gene TRBV5-1 combines with J gene TRBJ1-4; possibly TRBD1 for D (5 bases). The sample consisted of blood, either unsorted or a sorted T cell fraction (not recorded which). This chain's CDR3 is CASSGDGYEKLFF. The CDR3 DNA follows: TGCGCCAGCAGCGGGGACGGCTATGAAAAACTGTTTTTT. Based on the CDR3 plus reference TRBV5-1 and TRBJ1-4, the full variable domain is KAGVTQTPRYLIKTRGQQVTLSCSPISGHRSVSWYQQTPGQGLQFLFEYFSETQRNKGNFPGRFSGRQFSNSRSEMNVSTLELGDSALYLCASSGDGYEKLFFGSGTQLSVL.